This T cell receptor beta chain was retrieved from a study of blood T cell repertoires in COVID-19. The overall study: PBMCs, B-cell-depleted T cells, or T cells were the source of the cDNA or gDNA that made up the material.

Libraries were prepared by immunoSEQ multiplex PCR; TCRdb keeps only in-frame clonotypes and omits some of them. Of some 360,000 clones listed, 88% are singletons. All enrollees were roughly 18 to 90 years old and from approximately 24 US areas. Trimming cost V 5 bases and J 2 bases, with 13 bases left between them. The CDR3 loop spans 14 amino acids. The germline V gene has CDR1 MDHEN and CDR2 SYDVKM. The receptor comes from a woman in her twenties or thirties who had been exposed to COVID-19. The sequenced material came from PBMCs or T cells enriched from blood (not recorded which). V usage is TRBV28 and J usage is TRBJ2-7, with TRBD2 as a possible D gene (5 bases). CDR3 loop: CASSPSGFPYEQYF. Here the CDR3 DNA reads TGTGCCAGCAGTCCGAGCGGATTCCCCTACGAGCAGTACTTC.